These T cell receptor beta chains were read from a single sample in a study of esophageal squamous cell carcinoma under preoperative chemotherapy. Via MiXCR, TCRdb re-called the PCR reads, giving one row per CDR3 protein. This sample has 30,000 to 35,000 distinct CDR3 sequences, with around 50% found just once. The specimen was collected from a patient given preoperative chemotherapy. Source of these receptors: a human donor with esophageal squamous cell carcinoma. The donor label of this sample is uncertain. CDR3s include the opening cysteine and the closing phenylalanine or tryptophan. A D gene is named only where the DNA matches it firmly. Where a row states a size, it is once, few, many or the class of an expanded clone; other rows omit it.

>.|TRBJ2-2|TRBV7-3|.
TGTGCCATCAGCCCCCAGGCTGTGAGCACCGGGGAGCTGTTTTTT
CAISPQAVSTGELFF
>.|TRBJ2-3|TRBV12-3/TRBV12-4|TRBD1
TGTGCTAGTGCCCGGGGGACAGGGACCACAGATACGCAGTATTTT
CASARGTGTTDTQYF
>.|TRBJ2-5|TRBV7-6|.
TGTGCCAGCGCGGGGGTCGGGGGCCGTGACCAAGAGACCCAGTACTTC
CASAGVGGRDQETQYF
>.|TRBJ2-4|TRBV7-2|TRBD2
TGTGCCCGCGGCTCGGGGGAGCGGGGCAAAAACACGCAGTACTTT
CARGSGERGKNTQYF
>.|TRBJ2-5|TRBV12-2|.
TGTGGCCGCGGCACGGGGGCGGGAGCCATAGATATGCAGTACTTC
CGRGTGAGAIDMQYF
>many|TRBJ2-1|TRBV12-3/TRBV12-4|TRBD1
TGTGCCAGCACCCACGGACAGGGGGAGTTCTTC
CASTHGQGEFF
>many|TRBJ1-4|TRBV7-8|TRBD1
TGTGCCAGCAGCGGAGACAGGGGGCCACCTAATGAAAAACTGTTTTTT
CASSGDRGPPNEKLFF
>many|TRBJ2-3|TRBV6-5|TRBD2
TGTGCCAGCAGTTATAGGACTAGCGGGTTCCGGGGAGATACGCAGTATTTT
CASSYRTSGFRGDTQYF
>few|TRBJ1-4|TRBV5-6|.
TGTGCCAGCAGCTGGCAGGGGAATGAAAAACTGTTTTTT
CASSWQGNEKLFF
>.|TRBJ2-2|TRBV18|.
TGTGCCAGCTCACCACCGGACGGCAGGAACACCGGGGAGCTGTTTTTT
CASSPPDGRNTGELFF
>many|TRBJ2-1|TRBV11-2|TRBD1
TGTGCCAGCAGCTACCGGGACAGGGTTGGGGATGAGCAGTTCTTC
CASSYRDRVGDEQFF
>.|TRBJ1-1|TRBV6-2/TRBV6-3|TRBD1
TGTGCCAGCAGGGGGACAGGGGGCCGATATACTGAAGCTTTCTTT
CASRGTGGRYTEAFF
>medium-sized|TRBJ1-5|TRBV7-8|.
TGTGCCAGCAGCTTAGGGAGGTCCAATCAGCCCCAGCATTTT
CASSLGRSNQPQHF
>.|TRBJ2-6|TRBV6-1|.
TGTGCCAGCAGTAAGCGACAGGCCACCCAATCCTCCTCTGGGGCCAACGTCCTGACTTTC
CASSKRQATQSSSGANVLTF
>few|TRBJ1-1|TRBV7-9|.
TGTGCCAGCAGCCCGGGGGGCAGGGCTACGAACACTGAAGCTTTCTTT
CASSPGGRATNTEAFF
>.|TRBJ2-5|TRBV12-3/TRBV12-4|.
TGTGCCAGCAGTGGGGGTTTCACCCGGGAGCAGTACTTC
CASSGGFTREQYF
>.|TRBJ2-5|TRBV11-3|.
TGTGCCAGCAGCACCAGGACCCGGGAGCAGTACTTC
CASSTRTREQYF
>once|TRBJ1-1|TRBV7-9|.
TGTGCCAGCATCTTATGTCCCAACCCTGGATCCTTCTTT
CASILCPNPGSFF
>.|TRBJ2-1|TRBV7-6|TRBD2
TGTGCCAGCAGCTTAAAGCGGGGGAGCCCGGTTGTGGTGTACAGGGAGCTGTTCTTT
CASSLKRGSPVVVYRELFF
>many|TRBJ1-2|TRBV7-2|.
TGTGCCAGCAGCTCGGAGGGGGGCTTGCAACATGGCTACACCTTC
CASSSEGGLQHGYTF
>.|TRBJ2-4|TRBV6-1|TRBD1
TGTGCCAGGGGAAAAGGGGGCGGTGACCCCGATACGCAGTACTTC
CARGKGGGDPDTQYF
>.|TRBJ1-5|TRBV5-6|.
TGTGCCAGCAGCTTAGGTCCGGGCAGGGAAGGTCAGCCCCAGCATTTT
CASSLGPGREGQPQHF
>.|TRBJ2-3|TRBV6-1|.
.
CASREWGTGATDTQYF
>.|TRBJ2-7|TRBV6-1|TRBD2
TGTGCCAGCAGTGAAGAGCGGGAGGGCTACGAGCAGTACTTC
CASSEEREGYEQYF
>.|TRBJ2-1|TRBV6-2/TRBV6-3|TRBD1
TGTGCCAGCAGTTACTCCCTAGAAGGGGGCCAGCTCAATGAGCAGTTCTTC
CASSYSLEGGQLNEQFF
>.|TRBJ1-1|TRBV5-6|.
.
CASSFGPGAPTEAFF
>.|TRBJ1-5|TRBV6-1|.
TGTGCCAGCAGTGAACGTCAGCCCCAGCATTTT
CASSERQPQHF
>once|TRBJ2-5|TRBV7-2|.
TGTGCCAGCAGCGGACGAGGGCCCGAGACCCAGTACTTC
CASSGRGPETQYF
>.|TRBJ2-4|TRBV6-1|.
TGTGCCAGCAGGGCGCGGCTAGCCGTCGATACGCAGTACTTT
CASRARLAVDTQYF
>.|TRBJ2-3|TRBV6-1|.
TGTGCCAGCAGTGGCCTTGGCACAGAGACGCAGTATTTT
CASSGLGTETQYF
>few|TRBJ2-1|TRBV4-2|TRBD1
TGTGCCAGCAGCCAAGTACAGGGGGCCTACAATGAGCAGTTCTTC
CASSQVQGAYNEQFF
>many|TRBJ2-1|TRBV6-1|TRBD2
TGTGCCAGCAGTGAAACTAGCGGGGGTTACAATGAGCAGTTCTTC
CASSETSGGYNEQFF
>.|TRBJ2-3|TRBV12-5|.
TGTGCTAGCGTCTCGGGGAGGTGGGCAGAAAATATTCAGTATTTT
CASVSGRWAENIQYF
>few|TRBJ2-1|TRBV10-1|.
TGCGCCAGCGCACCGCAGGGCACCTACAATGAGCAGTTCTTC
CASAPQGTYNEQFF
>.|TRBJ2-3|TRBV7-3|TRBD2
TGTGCCAGCAGCCTGGGACTAGCGCGCCAAGAGACCCAGTACTTT
CASSLGLARQETQYF
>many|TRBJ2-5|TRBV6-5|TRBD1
TGTGCCAGCAGTTACCCAGGGGGCGAGACCCAGTACTTC
CASSYPGGETQYF
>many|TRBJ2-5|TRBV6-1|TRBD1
TGTGCCAGCAGTGAGTCAGGGGGCATAGAGACCCAGTACTTC
CASSESGGIETQYF
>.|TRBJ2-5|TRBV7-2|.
TGTGCGGGGATCGGGGGTCGTGCCAAAGAGACCCAGTACTTC
CAGIGGRAKETQYF
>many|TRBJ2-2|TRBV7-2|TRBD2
TGTGCCAGCAGCAACTATGCGGGGGGGCCGGGCGGGGAGCTGTTTTTT
CASSNYAGGPGGELFF
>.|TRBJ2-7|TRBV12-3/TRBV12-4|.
TGTGCCAGCAGTGTCACGAGGGTGGGGGCCACAGATACGCAGTACTTC
CASSVTRVGATDTQYF
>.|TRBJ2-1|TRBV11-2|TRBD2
TGTGCCAGCAGCTTAGAGGGACTAGAAACGCAGCAGTTCTTC
CASSLEGLETQQFF
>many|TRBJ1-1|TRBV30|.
TGTGCCTGGAGTGTAACAATGAACACTGAAGCTTTCTTT
CAWSVTMNTEAFF
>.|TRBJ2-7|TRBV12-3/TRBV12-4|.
TGTGCCAGCAGCCAACCGGGTGGTCCCTACGAGCAGTACTTC
CASSQPGGPYEQYF
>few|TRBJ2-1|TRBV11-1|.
TGTGCCAGCAGCCCGGCCGGCCGGGAGCAGTTCTTC
CASSPAGREQFF
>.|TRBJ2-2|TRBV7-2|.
TGTGCCAGCAGCTTGGGCCTCGGGACTCTAAGAACAGATAAGCTGTATTTT
CASSLGLGTLRTDKLYF
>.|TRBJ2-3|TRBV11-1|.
TGTGCCTGCAGGTCGTCAGGGCGTGGGGCCACAGAGACGCAGTACTTT
CACRSSGRGATETQYF
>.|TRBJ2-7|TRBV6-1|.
TGTGCCAGCAGTGTATCGGGGCTGTGTAGCAAAGATACGCAGTACTTC
CASSVSGLCSKDTQYF
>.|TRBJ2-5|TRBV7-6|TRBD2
TGTGCGAGGAGCGGGGGCCGGGTCACAGATACCCAGTACTTC
CARSGGRVTDTQYF
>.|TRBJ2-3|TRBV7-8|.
TGTGCCAGCGGCGTAGGGGGTCGTGGCACAGATACGCAGTATTTT
CASGVGGRGTDTQYF
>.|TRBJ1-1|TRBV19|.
TGTGCCAGTAGCATCAGGGGAGGGAACACTGAAGCTTTCTTT
CASSIRGGNTEAFF
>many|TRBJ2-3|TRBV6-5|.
TGTGCCAGCAGTTACTCTGGGCTGGGGGATACGCAGTATTTT
CASSYSGLGDTQYF
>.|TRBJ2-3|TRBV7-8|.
TGTGCCAGCAGCGACCTGGGGCTGGGAGCCAGAAACACGCAGTATTTC
CASSDLGLGARNTQYF
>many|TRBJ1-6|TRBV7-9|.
TGTGCCAGCAGCTTGACAGAGACTCTCCACTTT
CASSLTETLHF
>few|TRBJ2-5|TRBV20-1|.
TGCAGTGCGCAAGACCAAGAGACCCAGTACTTC
CSAQDQETQYF
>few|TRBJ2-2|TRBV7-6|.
TGTGCCAGCAGCTTTCGAGGCCGGGGATGGAACACCGGGGAGCTGTTTTTT
CASSFRGRGWNTGELFF
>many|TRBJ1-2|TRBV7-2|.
TGTGCCAGCAGCTTGAGAGGGGATGGCTACACCTTC
CASSLRGDGYTF
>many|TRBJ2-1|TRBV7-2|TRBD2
TGTGCCAGCAGCTTAGAGGGCCCACTAGCGCCGTTCCCGTACAATGAGCAGTTCTTC
CASSLEGPLAPFPYNEQFF